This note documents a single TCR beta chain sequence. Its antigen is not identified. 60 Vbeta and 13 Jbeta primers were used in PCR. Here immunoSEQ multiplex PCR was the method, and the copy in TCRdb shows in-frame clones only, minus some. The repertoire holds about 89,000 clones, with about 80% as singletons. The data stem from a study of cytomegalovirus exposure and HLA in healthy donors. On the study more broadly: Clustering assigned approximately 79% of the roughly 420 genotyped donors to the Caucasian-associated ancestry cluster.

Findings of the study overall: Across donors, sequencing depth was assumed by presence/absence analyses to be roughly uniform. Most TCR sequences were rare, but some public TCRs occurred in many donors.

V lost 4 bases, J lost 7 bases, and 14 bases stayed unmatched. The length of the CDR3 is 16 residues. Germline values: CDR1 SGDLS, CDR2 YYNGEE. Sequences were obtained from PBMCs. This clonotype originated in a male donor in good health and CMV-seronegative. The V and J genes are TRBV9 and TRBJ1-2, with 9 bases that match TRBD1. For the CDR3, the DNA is TGTGCCAGCAGCCGAAATCGACAGGGGGGGGAAGGTGGCTACACCTTC. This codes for CASSRNRQGGEGGYTF.